This TCR beta chain was recorded in a study of cytomegalovirus exposure and HLA in healthy donors. The study's findings and limits: Productive rates of about 87% or about 30% were seen for most TCR beta V segments in an earlier analysis. In a later analysis, specific HLA alleles were associated with 15,000 to 20,000 TCR beta sequences at a 0.05 false discovery rate.

A word on this clone: What it binds is not known.

PCR primers comprised 60 Vbeta and 13 Jbeta primers. In the original workflow: A later analysis counted 80 million or so unique TCR beta chains, 9.5 million to 12 million shared. The table came from immunoSEQ multiplex PCR; TCRdb's copy has only in-frame clones and leaves some out. V and J calls and clone size are those listed in that table; D and trimming were worked out from the DNA. The data show 60,000 to 70,000 clones, around 85% seen once. Looked up from germline, CDR1 is LGHNA and CDR2 is YNFKEQ. The CDR3 contains 14 residues. V lost 4 bases and J 6 bases, leaving 13 bases between the germline ends. While unrecorded immune exposures were likely, the donors were nominally healthy when sampled.

The chain links TRBV4-2 to TRBJ2-1; TRBD2 is a possible D gene (6 bases). This receptor was identified in a woman aged 25 to 39 in good health and CMV-seronegative. Material: PBMCs. CDR3 nucleotides: TGTGCCAGCAGCCCCGCGGGGCGCCGCAATGAGCAGTTCTTC. It codes for CASSPAGRRNEQFF.